The source of this T cell receptor (beta chain) is a study of T cells after yellow fever vaccination. The overall study: Preparation of fractions with low cell numbers was performed using SMART-Seq v4 Ultra Low Input.

V lost 6 bases and J lost 0, with 13 bases in between. The CDR3 contains 15 residues. Overall study findings and caveats: Highly abundant clonotypes carried over from the bulk population could end up in FACS-sorted repertoires as contaminants. Clonotypes appearing in both CD4 and CD8 compartments existed, and their share was small. Reappearing after the booster were most of the clones from primary vaccination (around 95% CD4, 88% CD8).

TCRdb processed the 5' RACE reads anew with MiXCR; each CDR3 protein has one entry. The repertoire has some 150,000 distinct CDR3 sequences, 11% of them found once; the top ten carry 30% to 45%. On this clonotype itself: Antigen specificity is unknown.

The material was CD8+ T cells sorted from PBMCs, obtained 15 days after the yellow fever booster vaccination. The origin of this receptor is a man between 18 and 29 years old who received the YFV17D yellow fever vaccine. The chain combines TRBV12-3 or TRBV12-4 with TRBJ2-3, with a possible D match to TRBD1 (6 bases). CDR3 sequence: CASSITGQSTDTQYF. The CDR3 nucleotides are TGTGCCAGCAGCATTACGGGACAAAGCACAGATACGCAGTATTTT.